These 6 T cell receptor beta chains were sequenced from one sample in a study of T-cell reconstitution after alpha-beta-depleted transplantation in children. Researchers prepared the TCRbeta library using unique molecular identifiers, the study reports. TCRdb re-derived calls from the PCR reads in MiXCR, one entry per CDR3 protein. The sample has around 420,000 distinct CDR3 sequences; about 17% are singletons. This material consisted of PBMCs, mostly from graft donor cells, taken 360 days after TCRalphabeta/CD19-depleted stem cell transplant. All receptors come from a boy less than two years old who had a stem cell transplant for Wiskott-Aldrich syndrome, so the T cells may come from the graft donor.

The chain recombines TRBV29-1 with TRBJ2-5; D perhaps matches TRBD1 (5 bases). V gave up 7 bases and J gave up 4 bases, with 22 bases separating them. This CDR3 contains 15 residues. The germline CDR1 and CDR2 sequences are SQVTM and ANQGSEA. The CDR3 DNA sequence: TGCAGCGCCAGGGATCCAAGGGGCCCAAGAGAGACCCAGTACTTC. It yields the protein CSARDPRGPRETQYF. Full variable domain (missing parts from reference TRBV29-1 and TRBJ2-5): SAVISQKPSRDICQRGTSLTIQCQVDSQVTMMFWYRQQPGQSLTLIATANQGSEATYESGFVIDKFPISRPNLTFSTLTVSNMSPEDSSIYLCSARDPRGPRETQYFGPGTRLLVL.

Remarks on this clonotype: It is likely a read error, because the conserved phenylalanine at the end of the CDR3 is missing. The rearrangement uses TRBV5-1 and TRBJ2-7; 7 positions agree with TRBD1. This CDR3 contains 13 residues. Germline-derived CDR1 and CDR2 are SGHRS and YFSETQ. The V and J ends lost 3 bases and 2 bases, in that order; junction bases with no gene match: 2. The DNA of the CDR3 is TGCGCCAGCAGCTGGGGACAGACCTACGAGCAGTACTTA. This gives the protein CASSWGQTYEQYL.

V usage is TRBV29-1 and J usage is TRBJ2-5; possible D gene TRBD1, 5 bases. The CDR3 covers 13 residues. Germline CDR1 SQVTM, CDR2 ANQGSEA. The V end was cut by 4 bases, the J end by 1 base, with 10 bases between. CDR3 DNA sequence: TGCAGCGTTGGGACAAACGTCCAAGAGACCCAGTACTTC. It codes for CSVGTNVQETQYF. The complete variable domain, with remaining parts taken from reference TRBV29-1 and TRBJ2-5, reads SAVISQKPSRDICQRGTSLTIQCQVDSQVTMMFWYRQQPGQSLTLIATANQGSEATYESGFVIDKFPISRPNLTFSTLTVSNMSPEDSSIYLCSVGTNVQETQYFGPGTRLLVL.

This chain uses TRBV10-3 with TRBJ2-1; either TRBD1 or TRBD2 may fit D (5 bases each). CDR1 is ENHRY and CDR2 is SYGVKD in the germline V gene. The ends were cut back, 10 bases at V and 4 bases at J, with 26 bases in the middle. The CDR3 loop spans 17 amino acids. CDR3 DNA: TGTGCCACAGCCTTGAGGGACGGGGTTATTCTATACAATGAGCAGTTCTTC. This encodes CATALRDGVILYNEQFF.

This clonotype was detected only a few times. V and J are TRBV4-3 and TRBJ2-1; D may be TRBD1 (5 bases). The germline CDR1 and CDR2 sequences are LGHNA and YSLEER. Between the trimmed V and J ends, which lost 2 bases and 0 bases, there was a span of 11 bases. The CDR3 runs 16 residues. In nucleotides, the CDR3 is TGCGCCAGCAGCCAATGGGGCCTCAGCTCCTACAATGAGCAGTTCTTC. Encoded protein: CASSQWGLSSYNEQFF.

This clonotype showed up just a few times. The chain has TRBV29-1 and TRBJ1-2; no firm D call. Germline-derived CDR1 and CDR2 are SQVTM and ANQGSEA. The CDR3 contains 16 residues. V lost 5 bases, J lost 0 bases, and 19 bases lay in between. This chain's CDR3 is CSVSIAKGETNYGYTF. The CDR3 DNA follows: TGCAGCGTTTCTATCGCGAAGGGAGAAACTAACTATGGCTACACCTTC.